The text below deals with one T cell receptor (beta chain). This clonotype showed up many times. It has no known antigen specificity. No clone much larger than this one lies a single base away; base qualities are absent. Sequencing took place on an Illumina HiSeq 1500. Using fastp trimming at Q25 and MiXCR clonotype assembly, TCRdb reanalyzed the public sequencing data and kept in-frame beta chains. Each record represents a unique CDR3 protein, reported with the most common genes and DNA among its rows. This sample lists fewer than 200,000 distinct CDR3 sequences; under 15% were detected once. The top ten constitute approximately 30% of the sample. The CDR3 goes from the cysteine to the phenylalanine over 13 residues. Only the CDR3 DNA stays, 39 bases, in frame from base 1. Trimming at the junction amounts to 3 bases on V and 4 bases on J, and the germline ends lie 9 bases apart. For CDR1 and CDR2, the germline V gene lists LGHNT and FRNRAP.

The data were obtained in a study of T cell repertoires in cytomegalovirus infection (dated by TCRdb to between 2019 and 2020). Context from the whole study: Donor HLA type was relevant to the analysis, as public TCR beta signatures indicated carriage of CMV infection together with the matching HLA type. Here is what the overall study found, with its caveats: In both this cohort and an independent roughly 400-donor cohort, the cumulative frequency of public TCR beta family members distinguished carriers of CMV infection plus the relevant HLA type. The ex vivo response was dominated by HLA-C-restricted CMV-specific TCR beta clonotypes, which also provided the single most frequent clonotype in two of eight donors.

Material for sequencing was PBMCs. The receptor chain draws on TRBV12-5 and TRBJ1-1; 5 matching bases give a weak D call of TRBD1. The origin of this receptor is a human donor in good health (CMV status not recorded). Some clones in this sample may be carry-over from other donors' samples. The CDR3 protein is CASGLRTTTEAFF. The DNA is as follows: TGTGCTAGTGGTTTAAGGACAACCACTGAAGCTTTCTTT.